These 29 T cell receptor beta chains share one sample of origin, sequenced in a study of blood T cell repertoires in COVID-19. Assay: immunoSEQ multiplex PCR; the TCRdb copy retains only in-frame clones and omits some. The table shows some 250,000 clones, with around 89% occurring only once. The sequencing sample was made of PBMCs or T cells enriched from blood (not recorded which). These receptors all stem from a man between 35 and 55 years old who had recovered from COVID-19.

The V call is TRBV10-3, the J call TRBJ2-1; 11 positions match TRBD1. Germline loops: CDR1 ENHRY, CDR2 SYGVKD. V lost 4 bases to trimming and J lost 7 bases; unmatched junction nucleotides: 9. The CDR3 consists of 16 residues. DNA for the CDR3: TGTGCCATCAGTGCAACGGGACAGGGGGTGGGGAATGAGCAGTTCTTC. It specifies CAISATGQGVGNEQFF.

CDR3 amino acids: CASSENGLLVGYEQYF. In nucleotides, the CDR3 is TGTGCCAGCAGTGAAAATGGTCTTCTCGTCGGGTACGAGCAGTACTTC. The chain has TRBV2 and TRBJ2-7, with D uncertain. Deletions cut 2 bases from V and 4 bases from J, with 18 bases between. CDR1 and CDR2 (germline): SNHLY, FYNNEI. The CDR3 sequence is 16 residues long.

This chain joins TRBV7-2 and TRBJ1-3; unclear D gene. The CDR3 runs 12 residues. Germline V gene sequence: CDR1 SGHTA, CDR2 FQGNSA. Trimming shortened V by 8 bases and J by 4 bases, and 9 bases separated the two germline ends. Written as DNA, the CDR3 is TGTGCCAGCTCGGGGATCGGAAACACCATATATTTT. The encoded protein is CASSGIGNTIYF. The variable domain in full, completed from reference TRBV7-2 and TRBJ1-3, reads GAGVSQSPSNKVTEKGKDVELRCDPISGHTALYWYRQSLGQGLEFLIYFQGNSAPDKSGLPSDRFSAERTGGSVSTLTIQRTQQEDSAVYLCASSGIGNTIYFGEGSWLTVV.

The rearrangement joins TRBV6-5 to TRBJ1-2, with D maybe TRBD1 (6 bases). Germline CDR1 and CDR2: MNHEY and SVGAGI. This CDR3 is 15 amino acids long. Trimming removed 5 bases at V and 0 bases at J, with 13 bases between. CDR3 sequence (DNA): TGTGCCAGCAGTCCAGACAGGTCAGCTAACTATGGCTACACCTTC. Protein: CASSPDRSANYGYTF.

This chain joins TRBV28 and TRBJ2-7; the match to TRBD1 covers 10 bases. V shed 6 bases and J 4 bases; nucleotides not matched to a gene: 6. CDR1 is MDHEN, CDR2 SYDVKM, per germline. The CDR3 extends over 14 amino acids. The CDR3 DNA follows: TGTGCCAGCAGGAAGGGACAGGGGACGTACGAGCAGTACTTC. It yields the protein CASRKGQGTYEQYF.

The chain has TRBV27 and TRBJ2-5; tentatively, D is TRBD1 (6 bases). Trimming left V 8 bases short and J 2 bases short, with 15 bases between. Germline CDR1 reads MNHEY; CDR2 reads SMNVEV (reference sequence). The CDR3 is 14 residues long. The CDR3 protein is CASGRLDSQETQYF. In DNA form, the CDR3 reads TGTGCCAGCGGCCGATTGGACAGTCAAGAGACCCAGTACTTC.

This chain's CDR3 is CASHRDRVVYEQFF. The CDR3 bases are TGTGCCAGCCATCGAGACAGGGTAGTCTATGAGCAGTTCTTC. This sequence joins TRBV5-4 and TRBJ2-1; the match to TRBD1 covers 7 bases. CDR1 is SGHNT and CDR2 is YYREEE in the germline V gene (reference sequence). The V gene end was trimmed by 7 bases and the J gene end by 8 bases; junction bases not matched to a gene: 12. The CDR3 extends over 14 amino acids.

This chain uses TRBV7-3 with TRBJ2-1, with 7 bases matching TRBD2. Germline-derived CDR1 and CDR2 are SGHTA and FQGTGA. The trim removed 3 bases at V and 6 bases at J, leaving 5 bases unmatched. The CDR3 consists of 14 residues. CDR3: CASSLNGGSNEQFF. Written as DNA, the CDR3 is TGTGCCAGCAGCTTGAACGGGGGGAGCAATGAGCAGTTCTTC. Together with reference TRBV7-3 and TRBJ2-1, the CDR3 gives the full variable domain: GAGVSQTPSNKVTEKGKYVELRCDPISGHTALYWYRQSLGQGPEFLIYFQGTGAADDSGLPNDRFFAVRPEGSVSTLKIQRTERGDSAVYLCASSLNGGSNEQFFGPGTRLTVL.

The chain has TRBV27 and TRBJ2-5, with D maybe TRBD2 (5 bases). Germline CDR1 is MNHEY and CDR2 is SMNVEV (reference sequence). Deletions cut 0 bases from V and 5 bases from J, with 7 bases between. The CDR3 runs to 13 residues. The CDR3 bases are TGTGCCAGCAGTTTATCTAGCGTGGAGACCCAGTACTTC. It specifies CASSLSSVETQYF.

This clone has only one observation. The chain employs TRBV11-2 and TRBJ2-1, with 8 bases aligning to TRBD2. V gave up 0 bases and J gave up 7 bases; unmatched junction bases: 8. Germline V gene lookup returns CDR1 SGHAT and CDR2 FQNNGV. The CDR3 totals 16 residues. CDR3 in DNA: TGTGCCAGCAGCTTAGAGAGCGGGAGTCCTTTAAATGAGCAGTTCTTC. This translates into CASSLESGSPLNEQFF.

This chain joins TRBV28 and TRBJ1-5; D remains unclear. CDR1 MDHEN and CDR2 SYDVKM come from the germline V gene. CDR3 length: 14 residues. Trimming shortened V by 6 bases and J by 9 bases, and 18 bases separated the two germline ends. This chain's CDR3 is CASRTLSKSGPQHF. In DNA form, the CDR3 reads TGTGCCAGCAGAACCCTCTCCAAATCAGGGCCCCAGCATTTT.

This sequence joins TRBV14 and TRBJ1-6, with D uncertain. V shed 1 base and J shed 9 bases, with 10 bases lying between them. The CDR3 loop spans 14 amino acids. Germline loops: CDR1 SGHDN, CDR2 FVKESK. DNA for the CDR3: TGTGCCAGCAGCCAAGCACCTGGAGGTTCACCCCTCCACTTT. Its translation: CASSQAPGGSPLHF.

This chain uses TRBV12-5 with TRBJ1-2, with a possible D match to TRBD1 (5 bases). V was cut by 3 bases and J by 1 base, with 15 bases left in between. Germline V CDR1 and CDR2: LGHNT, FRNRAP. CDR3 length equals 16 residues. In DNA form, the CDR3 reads TGTGCTAGTGGTTTCTCCGACAGCCGTCTTAACTATGGCTACACCTTC. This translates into CASGFSDSRLNYGYTF.

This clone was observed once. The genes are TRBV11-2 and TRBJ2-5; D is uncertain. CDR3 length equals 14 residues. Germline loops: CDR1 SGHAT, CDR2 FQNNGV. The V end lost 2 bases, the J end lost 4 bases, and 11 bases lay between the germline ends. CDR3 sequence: CASSLNEFGETQYF. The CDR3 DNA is TGTGCCAGCAGCTTAAATGAGTTTGGAGAGACCCAGTACTTC.

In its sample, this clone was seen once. The CDR3, as DNA: TGTGCCAGCAGTTACCGGGTTCGGGACACAGATACGCAGTATTTT. It encodes CASSYRVRDTDTQYF. V gene TRBV6-2 or TRBV6-3 combines with J gene TRBJ2-3, with D maybe TRBD2 (5 bases). The CDR3 totals 15 residues. Germline values: CDR1 MNHEY, CDR2 SVGEGT. V lost 2 bases, J lost 2 bases, and 11 bases lay in between.

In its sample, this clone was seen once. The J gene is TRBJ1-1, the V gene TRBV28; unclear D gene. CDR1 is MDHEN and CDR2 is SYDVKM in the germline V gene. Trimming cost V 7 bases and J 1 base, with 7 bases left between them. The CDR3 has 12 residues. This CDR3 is CASTLRNTEAFF. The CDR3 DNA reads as TGTGCCAGCACCCTTAGGAACACTGAAGCTTTCTTT.

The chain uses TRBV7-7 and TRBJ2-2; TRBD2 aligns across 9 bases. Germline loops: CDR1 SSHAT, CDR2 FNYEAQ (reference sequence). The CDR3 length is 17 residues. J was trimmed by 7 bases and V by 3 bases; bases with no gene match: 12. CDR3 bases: TGTGCCAGCAGCTTCACGCGGGAGGGCCAGTTAGGCGGGGAGCTGTTTTTT. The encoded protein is CASSFTREGQLGGELFF.

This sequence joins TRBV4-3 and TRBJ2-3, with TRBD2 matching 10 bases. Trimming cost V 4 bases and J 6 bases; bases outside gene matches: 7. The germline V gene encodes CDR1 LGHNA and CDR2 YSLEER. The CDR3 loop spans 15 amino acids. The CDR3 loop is CASSLRLAGVDTQYF. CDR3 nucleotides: TGCGCCAGCAGCCTCAGACTAGCGGGTGTTGATACGCAGTATTTT.

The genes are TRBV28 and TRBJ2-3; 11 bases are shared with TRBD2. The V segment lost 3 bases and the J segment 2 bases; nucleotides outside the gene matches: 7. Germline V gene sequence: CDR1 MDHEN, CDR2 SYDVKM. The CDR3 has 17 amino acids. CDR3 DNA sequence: TGTGCCAGCAGTTTTTACCCGGGACTAGCGGTCACAGATACGCAGTATTTT. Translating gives CASSFYPGLAVTDTQYF.

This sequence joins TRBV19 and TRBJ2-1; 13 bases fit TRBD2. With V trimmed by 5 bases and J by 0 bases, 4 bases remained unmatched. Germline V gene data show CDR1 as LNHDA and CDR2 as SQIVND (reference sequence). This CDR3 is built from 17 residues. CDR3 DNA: TGTGCCAGTAGTTGGACTAGCGGGAGTAGCTCCTACAATGAGCAGTTCTTC. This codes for CASSWTSGSSSYNEQFF.

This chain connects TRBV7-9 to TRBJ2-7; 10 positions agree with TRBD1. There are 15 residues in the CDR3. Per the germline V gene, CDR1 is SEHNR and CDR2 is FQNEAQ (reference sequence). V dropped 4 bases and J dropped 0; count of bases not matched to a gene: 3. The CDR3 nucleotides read TGTGCCAGCAGCTCCGGGACAGGGGACTCCTACGAGCAGTACTTC. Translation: CASSSGTGDSYEQYF.

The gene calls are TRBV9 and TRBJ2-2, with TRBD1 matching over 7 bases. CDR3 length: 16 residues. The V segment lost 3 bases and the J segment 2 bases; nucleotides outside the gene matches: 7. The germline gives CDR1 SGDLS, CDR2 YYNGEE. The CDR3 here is CASSGTGTDNTGELFF. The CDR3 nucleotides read TGTGCCAGCAGCGGAACCGGGACAGACAACACCGGGGAGCTGTTTTTT.

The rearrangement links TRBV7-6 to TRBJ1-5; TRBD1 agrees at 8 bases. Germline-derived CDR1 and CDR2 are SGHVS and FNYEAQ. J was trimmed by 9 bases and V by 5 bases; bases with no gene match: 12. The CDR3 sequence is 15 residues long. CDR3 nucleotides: TGTGCCAGCAGCCCTGGACAGGGTGATGTTGTGCCCCAGCATTTT. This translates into CASSPGQGDVVPQHF. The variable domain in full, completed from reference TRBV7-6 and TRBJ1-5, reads GAGVSQSPRYKVTKRGQDVALRCDPISGHVSLYWYRQALGQGPEFLTYFNYEAQQDKSGLPNDRFSAERPEGSISTLTIQRTEQRDSAMYRCASSPGQGDVVPQHFGDGTRLSIL.

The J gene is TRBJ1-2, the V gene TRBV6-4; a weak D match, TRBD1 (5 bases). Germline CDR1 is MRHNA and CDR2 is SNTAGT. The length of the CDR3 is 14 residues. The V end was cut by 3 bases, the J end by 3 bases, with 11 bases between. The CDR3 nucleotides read TGTGCCAGCAGTGAATCAGGGTCCCACTATGGCTACACCTTC. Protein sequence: CASSESGSHYGYTF.

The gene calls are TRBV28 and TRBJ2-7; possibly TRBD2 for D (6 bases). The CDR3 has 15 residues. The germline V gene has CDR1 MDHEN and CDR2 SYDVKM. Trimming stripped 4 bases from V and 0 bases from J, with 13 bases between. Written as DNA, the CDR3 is TGTGCCAGCAGTTCAAGGAGGGCCCCCTCCTACGAGCAGTACTTC. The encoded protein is CASSSRRAPSYEQYF.

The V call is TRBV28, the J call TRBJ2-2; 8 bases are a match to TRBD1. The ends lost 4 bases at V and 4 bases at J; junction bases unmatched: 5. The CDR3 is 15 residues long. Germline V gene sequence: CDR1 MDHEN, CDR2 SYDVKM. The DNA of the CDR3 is TGTGCCAGCAGTTCTCAGGGGGCTGGCACCGGGGAGCTGTTTTTT. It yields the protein CASSSQGAGTGELFF.

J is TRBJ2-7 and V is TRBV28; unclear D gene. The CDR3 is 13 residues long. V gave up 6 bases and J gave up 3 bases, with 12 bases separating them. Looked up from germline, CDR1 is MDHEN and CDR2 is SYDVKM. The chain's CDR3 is CASRPGTFYEQYF. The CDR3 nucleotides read TGTGCCAGCAGACCAGGAACGTTCTACGAGCAGTACTTC.

In nucleotides, the CDR3 is TGTGCCAGCAGTGACTGGGAGAGGACTGGTGAAGCTTTCTTT. Its protein product is CASSDWERTGEAFF. The chain recombines TRBV2 with TRBJ1-1; D is ambiguous. Germline V lookup: CDR1 SNHLY, CDR2 FYNNEI. The CDR3 is 14 residues long. V lost 3 bases and J 7 bases, leaving 15 bases between the germline ends.

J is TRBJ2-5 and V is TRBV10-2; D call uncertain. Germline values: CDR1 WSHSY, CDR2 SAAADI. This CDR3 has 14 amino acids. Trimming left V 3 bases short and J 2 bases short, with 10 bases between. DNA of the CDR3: TGCGCCAGCAGTGATCACAGACCACAAGAGACCCAGTACTTC. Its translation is CASSDHRPQETQYF.